This T cell receptor (beta chain) was sequenced for a study of cytomegalovirus exposure and HLA in healthy donors. Across the whole study: As released early, the data held some 80 million unique TCRs from HLA-typed donors. Findings and caveats of the study: With later analysis, a missense DCLRE1C variant became linked to TCR beta V- and J-gene trimming.

The PCR employed 60 Vbeta primers together with 13 Jbeta primers. Sequencing used immunoSEQ multiplex PCR; TCRdb keeps in-frame clones, though not all of them. This sample's table has about 130,000 clones. At collection, donors were nominally healthy, but unrecorded immune exposures were probable. The CDR3 is made up of 15 amino acids. CDR1 is MDHEN, CDR2 SYDVKM, per germline. J gave up 3 bases and V 5 bases, and 6 bases lay outside the gene matches. A remark on this clone: Its specificity is not known.

This receptor was identified in a man aged 18-30 years in good health and CMV-seronegative. The V call is TRBV28, the J call TRBJ1-1; 10 bases line up with TRBD1. Sample: PBMCs. Here the CDR3 DNA reads TGTGCCAGCAGTGGAAGGGGGACAGGGGACACTGAAGCTTTCTTT. Residues: CASSGRGTGDTEAFF.